This TCR beta chain was identified in a study of identical twins. CDR1 and CDR2 from the germline V gene are MNHNS and SASEGT. Germline trimming cut 6 bases from V and 4 bases from J; bases unmatched to any gene: 6. The CDR3 length is 14 residues. TCRdb ran MiXCR on the 5' RACE reads and lists one entry per CDR3 protein. The data hold about 890,000 distinct CDR3 sequences, with roughly an eighth observed a single time. The same sample was also studied in work on yellow fever vaccine responses in identical twins.

The sequence was collected from a woman between 18 and 29 years old in good health. The chain is built from TRBV6-1 and TRBJ1-3, with 7 bases fitting TRBD1. The specimen sequenced was PBMCs. CDR3 bases: TGTGCCAGCAGCGGGGACAGACTAGGAAACACCATATATTTT. Encoded protein: CASSGDRLGNTIYF.